These 24 T cell receptor beta chains were all obtained from the same sample, sequenced in a study of blood T cell repertoires in COVID-19. TCRdb keeps only in-frame clones here, not all; method: immunoSEQ multiplex PCR. Of 150,000 to 200,000 clones listed, about 80% are singletons. Material for sequencing was peripheral blood. The receptors were gathered from a woman of 80 years or more with acute or convalescent COVID-19.

The rearrangement links TRBV29-1 to TRBJ1-4, with TRBD1 matching over 7 bases. In germline, CDR1 is SQVTM, CDR2 ANQGSEA. The V gene end was trimmed by 0 bases and the J gene end by 11 bases; junction bases not matched to a gene: 9. CDR3 length: 14 amino acids. CDR3 DNA sequence: TGCAGCGTTGAAGACGGACAGGAACGTGGTAAACTGTTTTTT. Amino acid sequence: CSVEDGQERGKLFF. The full variable domain, completed using reference TRBV29-1 and TRBJ1-4, is SAVISQKPSRDICQRGTSLTIQCQVDSQVTMMFWYRQQPGQSLTLIATANQGSEATYESGFVIDKFPISRPNLTFSTLTVSNMSPEDSSIYLCSVEDGQERGKLFFGSGTQLSVL.

The V call is TRBV6-5, the J call TRBJ2-2; D remains ambiguous. Germline lookup yields CDR1 MNHEY and CDR2 SVGAGI. The length of the CDR3 is 10 residues. V dropped 7 bases and J dropped 9 bases, with 6 bases sitting between them. The CDR3 is CASISRELFF. DNA of the CDR3: TGTGCCAGCATTTCTAGGGAGCTGTTTTTT.

V is TRBV6-2 or TRBV6-3 and J is TRBJ2-5; perhaps TRBD1 as D (5 bases). The germline gives CDR1 MNHEY, CDR2 SVGEGT. V was trimmed by 6 bases and J by 4 bases, leaving 15 bases between them. CDR3 length: 14 residues. The CDR3 is CASSLAGNGETQYF. CDR3 DNA sequence: TGTGCCAGCAGCTTAGCAGGGAACGGAGAGACCCAGTACTTC.

This sequence joins TRBV24-1 and TRBJ2-1; 9 nucleotides align to TRBD2. Germline V lookup: CDR1 KGHDR, CDR2 SFDVKD. The CDR3 totals 16 residues. V lost 0 bases and J lost 4; bases outside the gene matches: 3. The CDR3 sequence is CATSDLKAGGYNEQFF. The CDR3 nucleotides read TGTGCCACCAGTGATTTGAAGGCGGGGGGGTACAATGAGCAGTTCTTC.

In its sample, this clone was seen a few times. V and J are TRBV5-5 and TRBJ2-7, with D possibly TRBD1 on 6 matching bases. The CDR3 spans 13 residues. Trimming took 6 bases from V and 4 from J, leaving 14 bases between them. The V gene's germline CDR1 is SGHKS and CDR2 YYEKEE (reference sequence). The CDR3 here is CASITDSPYEQYF. As DNA, the CDR3 is TGTGCCAGCATCACGGACAGCCCTTACGAGCAGTACTTC.

This clone is a singleton in its sample. J is TRBJ1-2 and V is TRBV7-8, with TRBD1 matching 11 bases. Germline trimming cut 5 bases from V and 10 bases from J; bases unmatched to any gene: 3. From germline, CDR1 is SGHVS and CDR2 FQNEAQ. The CDR3 is 12 amino acids. As DNA, the CDR3 is TGTGCCAGCAGCGAGGGACAGGGGGACTACACCTTC. Translating gives CASSEGQGDYTF.

This sequence joins TRBV2 and TRBJ2-5; TRBD1 matches at 7 bases. Germline V lookup: CDR1 SNHLY, CDR2 FYNNEI. Trimming took 5 bases from V and 10 from J; bases not matched to a gene: 13. The CDR3 extends over 14 amino acids. The CDR3 DNA follows: TGTGCCAGCAGTTATACAGGGGCGCCGGATGGCCAGTACTTC. Translating it yields CASSYTGAPDGQYF.

The chain carries TRBV3-1 (or the pseudogene TRBV3-2) and TRBJ1-1; weak D call: TRBD1 (6 bases). This CDR3 is 15 amino acids long. Germline loops: CDR1 LGHDT, CDR2 YNNKEL (reference sequence). The V end was cut by 4 bases, the J end by 2 bases, with 14 bases between. The CDR3 coding sequence is TGTGCCAGCAGCCCGTGGGGGGGCCTTAACACTGAAGCTTTCTTT. This encodes CASSPWGGLNTEAFF.

The chain uses TRBV7-8 and TRBJ2-3; D might be TRBD2 (6 bases). Trimming stripped 5 bases from V and 1 base from J, with 19 bases between. Germline CDR1 and CDR2: SGHVS and FQNEAQ. CDR3 length: 17 residues. DNA for the CDR3: TGTGCCAGCAGCCGCCAACGTGGGGGGAAGGGCACAGATACGCAGTATTTT. Its protein is CASSRQRGGKGTDTQYF.

The chain joins TRBV7-7 to TRBJ2-3, with D perhaps matching TRBD1 (5 bases). Trimming stripped 5 bases from V and 3 bases from J, with 15 bases between. Looked up from germline, CDR1 is SSHAT and CDR2 is FNYEAQ (reference sequence). The CDR3 is 15 residues long. CDR3 nucleotide sequence: TGTGCCAGCAGCCCAGGGCCTCTAGGTACAGATACGCAGTATTTT. Residues: CASSPGPLGTDTQYF.

V usage is TRBV7-2 and J usage is TRBJ1-1; the match to TRBD1 covers 7 bases. Germline V gene data show CDR1 as SGHTA and CDR2 as FQGNSA. The junction had 10 bases not matched to a gene; V was cut back by 4 bases and J by 8 bases. The CDR3 is 14 residues long. The DNA of the CDR3 is TGTGCCAGCAGCTCTTTGAGTACAGGGGCGGAAGCTTTCTTT. The encoded protein is CASSSLSTGAEAFF.

This rearrangement joins TRBV6-5 to TRBJ1-5; a weak D match, TRBD1 (5 bases). This CDR3 is built from 15 residues. Trimming pared 6 bases from V and 4 bases from J, leaving 16 bases between. In germline, CDR1 is MNHEY, CDR2 SVGAGI. This CDR3 reads CASRLGRESNQPQHF. The CDR3, as DNA: TGTGCCAGCAGATTAGGCAGGGAATCTAATCAGCCCCAGCATTTT.

The chain is built from TRBV6-5 and TRBJ2-7, with D unclear. Germline CDR1 and CDR2: MNHEY and SVGAGI. The CDR3 runs 12 residues. Deletions cut 4 bases from V and 4 bases from J, with 8 bases between. DNA of the CDR3: TGTGCCAGCAGTTCCAGTATATACGAGCAGTACTTC. Translation: CASSSSIYEQYF.

The genes are TRBV5-1 and TRBJ1-1, with no clear D. Trimming took off 0 bases at V and 11 bases at J, with 17 bases between the two ends. CDR1 is SGHRS, CDR2 YFSETQ, per germline. The CDR3 totals 14 residues. The CDR3 loop reads CASSLALFLSRAFF. The CDR3 nucleotides read TGCGCCAGCAGCTTGGCCTTATTTTTATCTAGGGCTTTCTTT.

The chain links TRBV9 to TRBJ2-2; 7 bases agree with TRBD1. In germline, CDR1 is SGDLS, CDR2 YYNGEE. Unmatched junction bases numbered 2, after V lost 5 bases and J lost 1 base. The CDR3 runs 14 residues. The CDR3 spells CASRGQLNTGELFF. CDR3 sequence (DNA): TGTGCCAGCAGGGGACAGTTGAACACCGGGGAGCTGTTTTTT.

V and J are TRBV27 and TRBJ1-5; 7 bases map to TRBD1. Trimming took 5 bases from V and 2 from J; bases not matched to a gene: 15. The V gene's germline CDR1 is MNHEY and CDR2 SMNVEV (reference sequence). The CDR3 is 18 amino acids. CDR3 nucleotides: TGTGCCAGCAGTCCTACAGGGGTTCGCGCGGCTGGCAATCAGCCCCAGCATTTT. Protein: CASSPTGVRAAGNQPQHF.

The chain combines TRBV6-5 with TRBJ2-3; D ambiguous. V was trimmed by 8 bases and J by 1 base, leaving 10 bases between them. CDR3 length: 13 residues. Germline V gene data show CDR1 as MNHEY and CDR2 as SVGAGI. DNA for the CDR3: TGTGCCAGCGGCCGACACGGCACAGATACGCAGTATTTT. This encodes CASGRHGTDTQYF.

CDR3: CASRASGNRRETQYF. The CDR3 DNA reads as TGCGCCAGCAGAGCTAGCGGGAATCGCAGAGAGACCCAGTACTTC. The rearrangement joins TRBV5-1 to TRBJ2-5, with 9 bases that match TRBD2. This CDR3 contains 15 residues. The junction had 9 bases not matched to a gene; V was cut back by 5 bases and J by 4 bases. Germline values: CDR1 SGHRS, CDR2 YFSETQ. The full variable domain, completed using reference TRBV5-1 and TRBJ2-5, is KAGVTQTPRYLIKTRGQQVTLSCSPISGHRSVSWYQQTPGQGLQFLFEYFSETQRNKGNFPGRFSGRQFSNSRSEMNVSTLELGDSALYLCASRASGNRRETQYFGPGTRLLVL.

DNA for the CDR3: TGCGCCAGCAGCTCCGGGACAGGTGTTTATGGCTACACCTTC. This encodes CASSSGTGVYGYTF. The chain is built from TRBV5-1 and TRBJ1-2, with 8 positions matching TRBD1. V was pared by 3 bases and J by 5 bases, with 6 bases of the junction left unmatched. This CDR3 contains 14 residues. Per germline, CDR1 SGHRS and CDR2 YFSETQ. Full variable domain (outside the CDR3, taken from reference TRBV5-1 and TRBJ1-2): KAGVTQTPRYLIKTRGQQVTLSCSPISGHRSVSWYQQTPGQGLQFLFEYFSETQRNKGNFPGRFSGRQFSNSRSEMNVSTLELGDSALYLCASSSGTGVYGYTFGSGTRLTVV.

The chain is built from TRBV2 and TRBJ2-5; 15 bases agree with TRBD2. Germline V gives CDR1 SNHLY, CDR2 FYNNEI. CDR3 length: 19 residues. Trimming removed 3 bases from V and 0 bases from J; junction bases left unmatched: 8. This chain's CDR3 is CASSDGRGLAGGDQETQYF. The CDR3 DNA reads TGTGCCAGCAGTGACGGGAGGGGACTAGCGGGAGGTGACCAAGAGACCCAGTACTTC.

The rearrangement joins TRBV5-1 to TRBJ1-3, with D unclear. V was trimmed by 4 bases and J by 4 bases, leaving 12 bases between them. The CDR3 consists of 14 residues. The germline CDR1 and CDR2 sequences are SGHRS and YFSETQ. The CDR3: CASSDTSGGNTIYF. The CDR3 DNA is TGCGCCAGCAGCGACACTTCGGGGGGAAACACCATATATTTT. The full variable domain, in which reference TRBV5-1 and TRBJ1-3 provide the parts outside the CDR3, is KAGVTQTPRYLIKTRGQQVTLSCSPISGHRSVSWYQQTPGQGLQFLFEYFSETQRNKGNFPGRFSGRQFSNSRSEMNVSTLELGDSALYLCASSDTSGGNTIYFGEGSWLTVV.

There are many counts of this clone. This sequence joins TRBV6-6 and TRBJ2-2; no firm D call. The germline V and J ends were trimmed by 8 bases and 2 bases, with 6 bases remaining between them. This CDR3 comprises 12 residues. Germline CDR1 MNHNY, CDR2 SVGAGI (reference sequence). In nucleotides, the CDR3 is TGTGCCAGCGCGGCTAACACCGGGGAGCTGTTTTTT. Translating gives CASAANTGELFF.

V usage is TRBV4-1 and J usage is TRBJ2-4, with D hard to call. Trimming cost V 2 bases and J 0 bases, with 11 bases left between them. The germline V gene has CDR1 MGHRA and CDR2 YSYEKL. The CDR3 consists of 16 residues. In DNA, the CDR3 is TGCGCCAGCAGCCAAACGAGTCTACTAGCCAAAAACATTCAGTACTTC. Encoded protein: CASSQTSLLAKNIQYF.

This clone has a single count. The rearrangement joins TRBV7-2 to TRBJ2-5; 9 bases are shared with TRBD1. The CDR3 runs to 15 residues. Germline CDR1 is SGHTA and CDR2 is FQGNSA. The junction had 5 bases not matched to a gene; V was cut back by 1 base and J by 5 bases. The CDR3 loop reads CASSLGDRVTETQYF. The CDR3 DNA sequence: TGTGCCAGCAGCTTAGGGGACAGGGTAACGGAGACCCAGTACTTC.